This T cell receptor (beta chain) was documented in a study of blood T cell repertoires in COVID-19. Study as a whole: From the United States, Italy and Spain came samples of acute and convalescent COVID-19. PBMCs, B-cell-depleted T cells, or T cells were the source of the cDNA or gDNA that made up the material.

In the authors' workflow: It was from reference gene primer amplification that nucleated cell counts were estimated. Repertoires were generated with immunoSEQ multiplex PCR, while TCRdb's copy carries only in-frame clones and drops some. The V and J calls and clone size were taken over from that table, and D and trimming were inferred from the DNA. This sample has 70,000 or so clones, with 87% found just once. With 0 bases removed from V and 4 bases from J, the gap between germline ends came to 9 bases. This CDR3 has 14 residues. Germline CDR1 MNHNS, CDR2 SASEGT. The receptor's source is a woman aged 80 or older with acute or convalescent COVID-19. Sequenced: peripheral blood. The chain employs TRBV6-1 and TRBJ1-2; D unclear. CDR3 sequence reads: CASSEARRSYGYTF. CDR3 nucleotides: TGTGCCAGCAGTGAAGCTCGTCGGAGCTATGGCTACACCTTC.